This is a list of T cell receptor beta chains from one sample in a study of T cell responses to AZD1222 COVID-19 vaccine. Sequencing was performed with immunoSEQ multiplex PCR; in TCRdb, only in-frame clones are kept and a portion is missing. Among under 130,000 clones listed, more than 75% were seen once. Sequenced material: peripheral blood, taken on day 0 of AZD1222 vaccination. Every receptor here comes from an adult in good health. CDR3s include the opening cysteine and the closing phenylalanine or tryptophan. The D gene is left open where the match is weak. A row's size may be missing; if present it is once, few, many or a size class.

>.|TRBV4-3|TRBJ2-7|TRBD1
TGCGCCAGCAGCCAAGGCCAGACAGGGGGGGCCTACGAGCAGTACTTC
CASSQGQTGGAYEQYF
>.|TRBV7-9|TRBJ2-7|.
TGTGCCAGCAGCTTATCCGGGGAAGCGTACGAGCAGTACTTC
CASSLSGEAYEQYF
>once|TRBV7-2|TRBJ2-5|.
TGTGCCAGCAGCTTATACAGGCAAGAGACCCAGTACTTC
CASSLYRQETQYF
>.|TRBV5-4|TRBJ2-7|.
TGTGCCAGCAGCTTGTCAACAGGCGTTTCCCACGAGCAGTACTTC
CASSLSTGVSHEQYF
>.|TRBV3-1/TRBV3-2|TRBJ1-2|TRBD1
TGTGCCAGCAGCCAAAGGCAGGGGGCAGGCTATGGCTACACCTTC
CASSQRQGAGYGYTF
>.|TRBV20-1|TRBJ2-1|TRBD2
TGCAGCGGGGCGGGAGACAATGAGCAGTTCTTC
CSGAGDNEQFF
>.|TRBV4-3|TRBJ2-1|TRBD2
TGCGCCAGCAGCCAGACCAAACTAGCGGGAGGGTACAATGAGCAGTTCTTC
CASSQTKLAGGYNEQFF
>.|TRBV28|TRBJ1-2|.
TGTGCCAGCAGTTTAGGGGGCTATGGCTACACCTTC
CASSLGGYGYTF
>.|TRBV6-5|TRBJ2-7|.
TGTGCCAGCACCGAGGGGGGTTACGAGCAGTACTTC
CASTEGGYEQYF
>.|TRBV6-6|TRBJ2-1|TRBD2
TGTGCCAGCAGCCAGCGGGAGAGCTCCTACAATGAGCAGTTCTTC
CASSQRESSYNEQFF
>.|TRBV10-1|TRBJ2-1|TRBD1
TGCGCCAGCAGTGGACGGACAGGGTCGGTCAATGAGCAGTTCTTC
CASSGRTGSVNEQFF
>.|TRBV2|TRBJ1-1|.
TGTGCCAGCCCGCGGGGGGGGGACACCGGAACAACTGAAGCTTTCTTT
CASPRGGDTGTTEAFF
>.|TRBV7-3|TRBJ1-6|.
TGTGCCAGCAGCTTAACGCGGAGTTCACCCCTCCACTTT
CASSLTRSSPLHF
>.|TRBV27|TRBJ2-3|.
TGTGCCAGCAGTCCTCGCGGAGGGAGGACAGATACGCAGTATTTT
CASSPRGGRTDTQYF
>.|TRBV5-1|TRBJ2-7|TRBD2
TGCGCCAGCAGGATCGGGACTAGCGAAGACGAGCAGTACTTC
CASRIGTSEDEQYF
>.|TRBV2|TRBJ1-1|TRBD1
TGTGCCAGCAGTCTCGACAGGGGTGAAGCTTTCTTT
CASSLDRGEAFF
>.|TRBV27|TRBJ2-5|.
TGTGCCAGCGGTAGACCCCCTGATGGGACCCAGTACTTC
CASGRPPDGTQYF
>.|TRBV7-2|TRBJ2-1|TRBD1
TGTGCCAGCAGCTTCTTCGGACAGGACAATGAGCAGTTCTTC
CASSFFGQDNEQFF
>.|TRBV19|TRBJ2-3|.
TGTGCCAGTAACATGGGAGGAACCACAGATACGCAGTATTTT
CASNMGGTTDTQYF
>few|TRBV19|TRBJ2-2|.
TGTGCCAGTAGTATAGAGTGGCCCGGGGAGCTGTTTTTT
CASSIEWPGELFF
>.|TRBV19|TRBJ2-2|.
TGTGCCAGCGGGTGGGGGACCGGGGAGCTGTTTTTT
CASGWGTGELFF
>.|TRBV19|TRBJ2-1|TRBD2
TGTGCCAGTAGTATCAAGCGGGGGTTATACAATGAGCAGTTCTTC
CASSIKRGLYNEQFF
>once|TRBV28|TRBJ1-2|TRBD1
TGTGCCAGCAGTACCTCAGGACAGGTTCATGGCTACACCTTC
CASSTSGQVHGYTF
>.|TRBV4-1|TRBJ1-1|.
TGCGCCAGCAGCCAAGCCGTGGGGACTGAAGCTTTCTTT
CASSQAVGTEAFF
>.|TRBV28|TRBJ2-7|.
TGTGCCAGCAGTTTCGGCCTGGGACCAAAGGCCTACGAGCAGTACTTC
CASSFGLGPKAYEQYF
>.|TRBV2|TRBJ1-1|.
TGTGCCAGCAGTGTCAGCCCGGTCACTGAAGCTTTCTTT
CASSVSPVTEAFF
>.|TRBV25-1|TRBJ2-5|TRBD1
TGTGCCAGCAGTGATGGCCAGGGGGCATGGGAGACCCAGTACTTC
CASSDGQGAWETQYF
>.|TRBV2|TRBJ1-1|.
TGTGCCAGCAAGCCCATGGCCCAAATGAACACTGAAGCTTTCTTT
CASKPMAQMNTEAFF
>.|TRBV3-1/TRBV3-2|TRBJ2-5|TRBD2
TGTGCCAGCAGCCAAGATCGAAGCGGAGCGGGGGCCCAAGAGACCCAGTACTTC
CASSQDRSGAGAQETQYF
>.|TRBV7-3|TRBJ2-1|TRBD1
TGTGCCAGCAGCAGGACAGGGGGCGGTTTTAATGAGCAGTTCTTC
CASSRTGGGFNEQFF
>.|TRBV11-2|TRBJ2-1|.
TGTGCCAGCTCACGGCAAAGTTACAATGAGCAGTTCTTC
CASSRQSYNEQFF
>.|TRBV3-1/TRBV3-2|TRBJ1-2|.
TGTGCCAGCACCAGGGACAACTATGGCTACACCTTC
CASTRDNYGYTF
>.|TRBV6-2/TRBV6-3|TRBJ2-2|TRBD1
TGTGCCAGCAGTCCCGGGACAGGAGACACCGGGGAGCTGTTTTTT
CASSPGTGDTGELFF
>.|TRBV11-3|TRBJ2-7|.
TGTGCCAGCAGCGAAACGGGACAAGACAACGAGCAGTACTTC
CASSETGQDNEQYF
>.|TRBV6-5|TRBJ2-7|TRBD1
TGTGCCACCTTCTCCGGGACAGGGGTCTCATACGAGCAGTACTTC
CATFSGTGVSYEQYF
>.|TRBV7-9|TRBJ1-6|TRBD1
TGTGCCAGCAGCTTAGGGACAGGTTCACCCCTCCACTTT
CASSLGTGSPLHF
>.|TRBV20-1|TRBJ2-7|.
TGCAGTGCTAGTAATCCGGGGGCGGCGAGGGAGCAGTACTTC
CSASNPGAAREQYF
>.|TRBV6-5|TRBJ2-1|.
TGTGCCAGCAGTTACTCGACAGGGCGGGGCAATGAGCAGTTCTTC
CASSYSTGRGNEQFF
>few|TRBV5-6|TRBJ1-1|.
TGTGCCAGCAGCAACCAAGCTACCGCTGAAGCTTTCTTT
CASSNQATAEAFF
>.|TRBV7-9|TRBJ2-5|.
TGTGCCAGCAGTTTAGGTGGTGGGGCCCAGTACTTC
CASSLGGGAQYF
>.|TRBV15|TRBJ2-7|TRBD1
TGTGCCACCAGCCACCTCACAGGGGGAGACGAGCAGTACTTC
CATSHLTGGDEQYF
>.|TRBV7-9|TRBJ1-1|TRBD1
TGTGCCAGCAGCTTAGATGGGACAGGGGAAGGAGCTTTCTTT
CASSLDGTGEGAFF
>.|TRBV15|TRBJ1-5|.
TGTGCCACCAGCAGAGATCCGCGTAGCAATCAGCCCCAGCATTTT
CATSRDPRSNQPQHF
>.|TRBV7-9|TRBJ2-7|TRBD1
TGTGCCAGCAGCTCAACCGGGACAGGGGGCTACGAGCAGTACTTC
CASSSTGTGGYEQYF
>.|TRBV2|TRBJ2-5|.
TGTGCCAGCAACCGAAACCTTGGGGGGCTGGATTCGGAGACCCAGTACTTC
CASNRNLGGLDSETQYF
>.|TRBV6-5|TRBJ1-2|.
TGTGCCAGCAGAACTCCCGGGTACGGGCGTGGCTACACCTTC
CASRTPGYGRGYTF
>.|TRBV11-3|TRBJ1-1|.
TGTGCCAGCAGCTTGGGGCAGCTGGGGACTGAAGCTTTCTTT
CASSLGQLGTEAFF
>.|TRBV7-2|TRBJ2-3|TRBD2
TGTGCCAGCAGCTCTGGACTAGCGGGAGAATACGGCACAGATACGCAGTATTTT
CASSSGLAGEYGTDTQYF
>.|TRBV5-1|TRBJ2-7|TRBD1
TGCGCCAGCAGCTTGGACGGGACAGGGTTGCGGGAGCAGTACTTC
CASSLDGTGLREQYF
>.|TRBV27|TRBJ2-3|.
TGTGCCAGCAGCTTTGGGGATACGCAGTATTTT
CASSFGDTQYF
>many|TRBV2|TRBJ1-4|.
TGTGCCAGCAGTGAAGCCACGGCCACTAATGAAAAACTGTTTTTT
CASSEATATNEKLFF
>.|TRBV19|TRBJ1-2|.
TGTGCCAGTAGCCTCGGCGGGGAAAGTGGTGGCTACACCTTC
CASSLGGESGGYTF